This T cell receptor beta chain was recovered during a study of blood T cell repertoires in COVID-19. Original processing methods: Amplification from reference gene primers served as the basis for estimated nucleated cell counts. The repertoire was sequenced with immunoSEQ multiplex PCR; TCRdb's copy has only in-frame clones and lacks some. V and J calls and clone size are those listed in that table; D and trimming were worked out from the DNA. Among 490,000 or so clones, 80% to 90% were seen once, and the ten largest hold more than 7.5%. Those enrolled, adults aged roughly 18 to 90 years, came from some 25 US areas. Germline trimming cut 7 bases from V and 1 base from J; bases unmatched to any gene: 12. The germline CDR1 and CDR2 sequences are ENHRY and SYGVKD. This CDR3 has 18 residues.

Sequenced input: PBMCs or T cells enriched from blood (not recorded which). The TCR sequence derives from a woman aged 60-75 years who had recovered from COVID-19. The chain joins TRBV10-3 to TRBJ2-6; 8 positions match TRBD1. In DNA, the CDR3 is TGTGCCATCAAAGGAGGGGGACAGGAGGTATCTGGGGCCAACGTCCTGACTTTC. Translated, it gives CAIKGGGQEVSGANVLTF.